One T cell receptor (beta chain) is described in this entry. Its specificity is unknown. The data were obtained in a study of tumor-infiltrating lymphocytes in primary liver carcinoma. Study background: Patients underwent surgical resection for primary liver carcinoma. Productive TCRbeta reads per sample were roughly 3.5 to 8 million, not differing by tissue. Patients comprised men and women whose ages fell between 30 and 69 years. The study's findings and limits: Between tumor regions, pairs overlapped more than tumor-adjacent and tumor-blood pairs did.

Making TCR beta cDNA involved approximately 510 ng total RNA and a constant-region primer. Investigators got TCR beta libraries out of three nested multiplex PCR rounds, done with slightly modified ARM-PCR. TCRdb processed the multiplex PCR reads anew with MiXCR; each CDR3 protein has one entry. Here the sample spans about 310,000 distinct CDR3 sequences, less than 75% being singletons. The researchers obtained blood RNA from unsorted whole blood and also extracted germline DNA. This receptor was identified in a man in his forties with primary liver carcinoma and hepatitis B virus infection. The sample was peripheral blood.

CDR3 coding DNA: TGTGCCAGAGGAAAAAGGACCGAAAAAGAGCAGTTCTTC. Protein: CARGKRTEKEQFF. J is TRBJ2-1 and V is TRBV11-2; D remains unclear. Germline V gene data show CDR1 as SGHAT and CDR2 as FQNNGV. Trimming took off 9 bases at V and 10 bases at J, with 19 bases between the two ends. This CDR3 region has 13 residues.